What follows are 12 T cell receptor beta chains derived from one specimen sequenced in a study of T-cell memory formation after mild COVID-19. TCRdb ran MiXCR on the 5' RACE reads and lists one entry per CDR3 protein. The sample carries about 290,000 distinct CDR3 sequences, less than 20% recorded once. The sequenced material came from PBMCs or a T cell subset sorted from them (not recorded which). These receptors were collected from a man younger than 35 who had mild COVID-19 (a few samples of this study predate the infection). Cell type and time point are not known.

This chain uses TRBV7-3 with TRBJ1-1, with a weak D call TRBD1 (6 bases). Trimming took off 5 bases at V and 4 bases at J, with 17 bases between the two ends. The germline V gene encodes CDR1 SGHTA and CDR2 FQGTGA. The CDR3 consists of 15 residues. The CDR3 spells CASSPGTSWGTEAFF. The CDR3 bases are TGTGCCAGCAGCCCGGGGACATCATGGGGCACTGAAGCTTTCTTT.

This clonotype was detected a few times. CDR3 nucleotides: TGCGCCAGTCAGGAGTACGGCGGGGGGTTGGATACGCAGTATTTT. This translates into CASQEYGGGLDTQYF. The V gene is TRBV5-1, the J gene TRBJ2-3; 8 nucleotides align to TRBD2. Looked up from germline, CDR1 is SGHRS and CDR2 is YFSETQ. The length of the CDR3 is 15 residues. V trimming: 8 bases; J trimming: 6 bases; junction bases outside the gene matches: 14. The full variable domain, completed using reference TRBV5-1 and TRBJ2-3, is KAGVTQTPRYLIKTRGQQVTLSCSPISGHRSVSWYQQTPGQGLQFLFEYFSETQRNKGNFPGRFSGRQFSNSRSEMNVSTLELGDSALYLCASQEYGGGLDTQYFGPGTRLTVL.

This clonotype has just a few counts. V usage is TRBV6-1 and J usage is TRBJ1-2, with 10 bases fitting TRBD1. CDR1 is MNHNS, CDR2 SASEGT, per germline. Trimming took 5 bases from V and 6 from J; bases not matched to a gene: 12. The CDR3 has 16 amino acids. DNA for the CDR3: TGTGCCAGCAGTTGGGACAGGGGCCTCCGTCGACATGGCTACACCTTC. It encodes CASSWDRGLRRHGYTF.

This clonotype was seen a handful of times. V usage is TRBV29-1 and J usage is TRBJ1-2, with D maybe TRBD1 (6 bases). The CDR3 runs 10 residues. From germline, CDR1 is SQVTM and CDR2 ANQGSEA. Trimming took off 5 bases at V and 5 bases at J, with 6 bases between the two ends. CDR3 sequence reads: CSVQGYGYTF. The CDR3 nucleotides read TGCAGCGTTCAGGGGTATGGCTACACCTTC.

This clonotype turned up a few times. The rearrangement links TRBV6-2 or TRBV6-3 to TRBJ2-7; D may match TRBD1 or TRBD2 (5 bases each). Trimming cost V 6 bases and J 7 bases, with 16 bases left between them. This CDR3 is 13 amino acids long. Germline CDR1 and CDR2: MNHEY and SVGEGT. The CDR3 DNA reads TGTGCCAGCAGCCGCCCTGGGGGTCTTGAGCAGTACTTC. This encodes CASSRPGGLEQYF.

The chain links TRBV10-2 to TRBJ2-1, with D possibly matching TRBD1 (6 bases). The CDR3 is made up of 13 amino acids. The V end was cut by 3 bases, the J end by 6 bases, with 9 bases between. Germline CDR1 WSHSY, CDR2 SAAADI. CDR3 protein: CASSDGQFNEQFF. CDR3 coding DNA: TGCGCCAGCAGTGATGGACAGTTCAATGAGCAGTTCTTC.

The gene calls are TRBV9 and TRBJ2-7; no definite D call. In germline, CDR1 is SGDLS, CDR2 YYNGEE. With 0 bases removed from V and 4 bases from J, the gap between germline ends came to 8 bases. CDR3 length: 13 amino acids. DNA of the CDR3: TGTGCCAGCAGCGTAGACGGATTGTACGAGCAGTACTTC. As protein: CASSVDGLYEQYF.

This clonotype was seen at least ten times. The chain employs TRBV12-3 or TRBV12-4 and TRBJ1-1; no definite D call. Trimming stripped 3 bases from V and 4 bases from J, with 9 bases between. This CDR3 region has 13 residues. In nucleotides, the CDR3 is TGTGCCAGCAGTTTCCGGGGAGGCACTGAAGCTTTCTTT. It encodes CASSFRGGTEAFF.

This clonotype was observed a handful of times. The rearrangement joins TRBV20-1 to TRBJ2-6; no clear D gene. Trimming took off 2 bases at V and 0 bases at J, with 11 bases between the two ends. Germline V gene data show CDR1 as DFQATT and CDR2 as SNEGSKA (reference sequence). The length of the CDR3 is 16 residues. The CDR3 nucleotides are TGCAGTGCTAGACCTACTACCCACTCTGGGGCCAACGTCCTGACTTTC. It translates to CSARPTTHSGANVLTF.

This clonotype was observed a few times. The genes are TRBV19 and TRBJ2-5; TRBD2 agrees at 8 bases. Germline values: CDR1 LNHDA, CDR2 SQIVND (reference sequence). The ends lost 5 bases at V and 5 bases at J; junction bases unmatched: 10. CDR3 length equals 15 residues. CDR3: CASSPISGVRETQYF. In DNA, the CDR3 is TGTGCCAGTAGTCCTATTAGCGGGGTAAGGGAGACCCAGTACTTC.

This clonotype showed up many times. The chain uses TRBV24-1 and TRBJ2-1, with 8 bases aligning to TRBD1. The V segment lost 1 base and the J segment 2 bases; nucleotides outside the gene matches: 3. Germline values: CDR1 KGHDR, CDR2 SFDVKD. This CDR3 is 16 amino acids long. The CDR3 loop reads CATSDLGQGTYNEQFF. For the CDR3, the DNA is TGTGCCACCAGTGATTTAGGACAGGGAACCTACAATGAGCAGTTCTTC.

Only a few counts were recorded for this clonotype. The CDR3 bases are TGTGCCAGCAGTTTCTGGGACAGAAGAACCGGGGAGCTGTTTTTT. Its protein is CASSFWDRRTGELFF. The chain joins TRBV28 to TRBJ2-2; 7 bases match TRBD1. V gave up 3 bases and J gave up 5 bases; unmatched junction bases: 6. The CDR3 length is 15 residues. Germline V gene sequence: CDR1 MDHEN, CDR2 SYDVKM.